This T cell receptor beta chain came from a study of blood T cell repertoires in COVID-19 (dated by TCRdb to the early 2020s). In terms of the full investigation: Collaborator samples came from the United States, Italy and Spain and covered acute and convalescent phases of COVID-19. A de-identified subject ID, COVID-19 status, age in years and sex were almost always included in the sample metadata. Samples were obtained from the ongoing ImmuneRACE study (first 160 participants) and from some 1,200 subjects provided by 6 global collaborators. A freely available public database, intended as a resource for researchers studying the immune response to SARS-CoV-2, is where the repertoires were released. Where available, HLA class I and class II types were taken from metadata supplied by the sample provider and were not determined by assay-based typing. Subjects who had been exposed to COVID-19, were actively infected with it, or had recovered from it provided the deeply sampled blood TCRbeta repertoires that made up the dataset. The prospective study material was composed of cDNA or gDNA derived from T cells, B-cell-depleted T cells, or PBMCs. Overall results and qualifications from the work: How much clinical and demographic metadata was included differed by source and by participant, and the metadata was provided uncurated.

The immunoSEQ Assay, a bias-controlled multiplex PCR, was used to amplify TCRbeta CDR3 regions from genomic DNA. The paper's processing steps were these. Within the assay, amplification of reference gene primers was used to estimate how many nucleated cells each sample contained. Sequence reads were collapsed and filtered to measure the absolute abundance of every unique TCRbeta CDR3 rearrangement. For each sample, productive Simpson clonality was calculated by taking the square root of Simpson's diversity index across productive rearrangements. The immuneACCESS repertoire file appears here via TCRdb, limited to in-frame rearrangements. These files lack a portion of the clones; in checked studies, under half of the deficit traces to unresolved V genes, and the cause of the others is not known. The V and J calls and clone size were taken over from that table, and D and trimming were inferred from the DNA. In all, the sample holds 130,000 to 150,000 clones, and 70% to 85% of those were seen once. Roughly 10% of the sample belongs to the ten largest clones.

The collaborating institutions used their own protocols to collect whole blood in K2EDTA tubes. For TCRbeta analysis, collaborators shipped samples as frozen whole blood, isolated PBMCs, or DNA extracted from either of those sample types. Taken from cysteine to phenylalanine, the CDR3 has 13 residues. The entry retains the CDR3 DNA only, 39 bases that are in frame from base 1. The junction shows trimming of 4 bases on V and 2 bases on J, plus 9 bases between the germline ends. CDR1 is given as SGHRS and CDR2 as YFSETQ, both from the germline V gene. As concerns this clone: Its antigen is still unknown. No much larger clone is present one base from it, and per-base qualities are unavailable.

The chain links TRBV5-1 with TRBJ2-5; no confident D gene assignment can be made. The sample comprised peripheral blood. The TCR comes from a man aged 55 to 69 with active or convalescent COVID-19. The DNA sequence follows: TGCGCCAGCAGCCTAGACGCACAAGAGACCCAGTACTTC. Translated, it gives CASSLDAQETQYF.